This TCR beta chain was obtained from a study of cytomegalovirus exposure and HLA in healthy donors. Participants comprised healthy donors of bone marrow. The CDR3 covers 16 residues. Germline values: CDR1 SGDLS, CDR2 YYNGEE. The V end lost 0 bases, the J end lost 8 bases, and 18 bases lay between the germline ends. The PCR used 60 Vbeta and 13 Jbeta primers. Sequencing used immunoSEQ multiplex PCR; TCRdb keeps in-frame clones, though not all of them. The table lists about 94,000 clones, roughly three quarters of them singletons. V and J are TRBV9 and TRBJ2-1, with D maybe TRBD2 (6 bases). The specimen sequenced was PBMCs. This sequence originates from a woman aged 60 to 75 in good health and CMV-seronegative. CDR3 nucleotides: TGTGCCAGCAGCGTAGAGGAAACCATAGCGGCGCATGAGCAGTTCTTC. The encoded protein is CASSVEETIAAHEQFF.